These 25 T cell receptor beta chains originate from one sample sequenced in a study of blood T cell repertoires in COVID-19. Assay used: immunoSEQ multiplex PCR; TCRdb lists only in-frame clones, some missing. Of fewer than 350,000 clones in the sample, around 93% were seen once. The sequenced material came from PBMCs or T cells enriched from blood (not recorded which). These receptors were obtained from a man aged 35-49 years who had been exposed to COVID-19.

This clone was counted only a few times. The CDR3, as DNA: TGTGCCAGCAGCCCCGGGACAGGGGAAGCTTTCTTT. Amino acids: CASSPGTGEAFF. The chain is built from TRBV11-2 and TRBJ1-1; 9 bases line up with TRBD1. V gave up 5 bases and J gave up 8 bases; unmatched junction bases: 3. The CDR3 totals 12 residues. The germline gives CDR1 SGHAT, CDR2 FQNNGV. Together with reference TRBV11-2 and TRBJ1-1, the CDR3 gives the full variable domain: EAGVAQSPRYKIIEKRQSVAFWCNPISGHATLYWYQQILGQGPKLLIQFQNNGVVDDSQLPKDRFSAERLKGVDSTLKIQPAKLEDSAVYLCASSPGTGEAFFGQGTRLTVV.

The chain employs TRBV2 and TRBJ2-7; D perhaps matches TRBD1 (6 bases). Trimming removed 4 bases from V and 4 bases from J, with 14 bases in between. Germline CDR1 and CDR2: SNHLY and FYNNEI. The CDR3 contains 14 residues. The CDR3 sequence: CASSAAGDRYEQYF. For the CDR3, the DNA is TGTGCCAGCAGTGCAGCAGGGGATCGTTACGAGCAGTACTTC.

This chain links TRBV18 with TRBJ1-4; D call uncertain. Germline-derived CDR1 and CDR2 are KGHSH and LQKENI. V was clipped by 3 bases and J by 0 bases, with 11 bases between them. The CDR3 runs to 16 residues. In DNA, the CDR3 is TGTGCCAGCTCACCGTTCGCCACTACAACTAATGAAAAACTGTTTTTT. Translating gives CASSPFATTTNEKLFF.

The rearrangement links TRBV9 to TRBJ1-2, with no clear D. Germline V CDR1 and CDR2: SGDLS, YYNGEE. CDR3 length equals 14 residues. Trimming left V 0 bases short and J 4 bases short, with 10 bases between. Written as DNA, the CDR3 is TGTGCCAGCAGCGTAGAGTCACAGTCCTATGGCTACACCTTC. Residues: CASSVESQSYGYTF. The full variable domain, its missing parts supplied by reference TRBV9 and TRBJ1-2, is DSGVTQTPKHLITATGQRVTLRCSPRSGDLSVYWYQQSLDQGLQFLIQYYNGEERAKGNILERFSAQQFPDLHSELNLSSLELGDSALYFCASSVESQSYGYTFGSGTRLTVV.

V and J are TRBV9 and TRBJ2-5, with 11 positions matching TRBD2. V lost 4 bases, J lost 2 bases, and 7 bases stayed unmatched. The CDR3 is made up of 16 amino acids. Germline CDR1 is SGDLS and CDR2 is YYNGEE. The CDR3, as DNA: TGTGCCAGCAGCCAATTGGGGACTAGCGGACAAGAGACCCAGTACTTC. This encodes CASSQLGTSGQETQYF.

This chain uses TRBV11-2 with TRBJ2-1; 10 positions match TRBD1. The ends lost 5 bases at V and 8 bases at J; junction bases unmatched: 9. Germline lookup yields CDR1 SGHAT and CDR2 FQNNGV. The CDR3 consists of 15 residues. The CDR3 nucleotides are TGTGCCAGCAGCCGACCGGGACAGGGGAACCATGAGCAGTTCTTC. Amino acid sequence: CASSRPGQGNHEQFF.

The V and J genes are TRBV7-2 and TRBJ2-2, with D unclear. Deletions cut 8 bases from V and 1 base from J, with 8 bases between. This CDR3 spans 13 amino acids. Germline V CDR1 and CDR2: SGHTA, FQGNSA. The CDR3 DNA follows: TGTGCCAGCCGGTTTCGGAACACCGGGGAGCTGTTTTTT. It translates to CASRFRNTGELFF.

This rearrangement joins TRBV14 to TRBJ1-2; weak D call: TRBD1 (5 bases). The CDR3 runs 13 residues. V gave up 1 base and J gave up 7 bases, with 10 bases separating them. Germline loops: CDR1 SGHDN, CDR2 FVKESK. CDR3: CASSQGLRVGYTF. As DNA, the CDR3 is TGTGCCAGCAGCCAAGGTCTCAGGGTTGGCTACACCTTC. The whole variable domain, remainder taken from reference TRBV14 and TRBJ1-2, is EAGVTQFPSHSVIEKGQTVTLRCDPISGHDNLYWYRRVMGKEIKFLLHFVKESKQDESGMPNNRFLAERTGGTYSTLKVQPAELEDSGVYFCASSQGLRVGYTFGSGTRLTVV.

The chain employs TRBV10-3 and TRBJ2-7, with 9 bases identical to TRBD1. The CDR3 is 13 residues long. Trimming at V came to 6 bases and at J to 5 bases, leaving 5 bases not matched to a gene. CDR1 is ENHRY, CDR2 SYGVKD, per germline. CDR3 residues: CAIRPGQGHEQYF. CDR3 nucleotide sequence: TGTGCCATCAGACCGGGACAGGGCCACGAGCAGTACTTC.

Comment on this clone: The junction differs from germline at one of its ends, possibly a read error. The chain is built from TRBV6-2 or TRBV6-3 and TRBJ1-2; 7 bases are shared with TRBD1. CDR3 size: 10 residues. From germline, CDR1 is MNHEY and CDR2 SVGEGT. CDR3 sequence reads: CASSSGQLIF. CDR3 in DNA: TGTGCCAGCAGTTCGGGACAGCTTATTTTC.

The chain links TRBV3-1 (or the pseudogene TRBV3-2) to TRBJ2-1; TRBD2 aligns across 11 bases. V dropped 0 bases and J dropped 6; count of bases not matched to a gene: 7. The CDR3 contains 17 residues. The V gene's germline CDR1 is LGHDT and CDR2 YNNKEL (reference sequence). The CDR3 loop is CASSQDLLAGGPNEQFF. The CDR3 DNA reads TGTGCCAGCAGCCAAGATCTCCTAGCGGGAGGCCCCAATGAGCAGTTCTTC.

The rearrangement joins TRBV28 to TRBJ1-1; D is unresolved. V was clipped by 10 bases and J by 0 bases, with 12 bases between them. The CDR3 consists of 13 residues. The germline gives CDR1 MDHEN, CDR2 SYDVKM. CDR3: CATTGRMNTEAFF. CDR3 in DNA: TGTGCCACGACGGGTCGAATGAACACTGAAGCTTTCTTT.

This chain uses TRBV7-9 with TRBJ1-5; TRBD1 is a possible D gene (5 bases). Trimming cost V 1 base and J 1 base, with 20 bases left between them. CDR1 and CDR2 from the germline V gene are SEHNR and FQNEAQ (reference sequence). This CDR3 has 19 residues. The CDR3 loop reads CASSLDRSQGEISNQPQHF. CDR3 DNA sequence: TGTGCCAGCAGCTTAGATCGTTCGCAGGGCGAAATAAGCAATCAGCCCCAGCATTTT.

The chain joins TRBV5-1 to TRBJ2-2; TRBD1 is a possible D gene (5 bases). Trimming stripped 1 base from V and 2 bases from J, with 9 bases between. The CDR3 runs 15 residues. Germline V lookup: CDR1 SGHRS, CDR2 YFSETQ. The CDR3 spells CASSLRQGNTGELFF. The DNA for the CDR3 is TGCGCCAGCAGCTTGCGGCAGGGAAACACCGGGGAGCTGTTTTTT.

The chain recombines TRBV12-3 or TRBV12-4 with TRBJ2-1, with unresolved D. This CDR3 has 11 amino acids. The V end lost 6 bases, the J end lost 7 bases, and 7 bases lay between the germline ends. The CDR3 reads CASRTVNEQFF. Written as DNA, the CDR3 is TGTGCCAGCAGAACTGTTAATGAGCAGTTCTTC.

V and J are TRBV5-1 and TRBJ2-5; D is perhaps TRBD2 (5 bases). Germline assignment: CDR1 SGHRS and CDR2 YFSETQ. V dropped 2 bases and J dropped 3 bases, with 8 bases sitting between them. CDR3 size: 13 residues. Here the CDR3 DNA reads TGCGCCAGCAGCTTTACGGGGAAAGAGACCCAGTACTTC. Its translation: CASSFTGKETQYF.

The V and J genes are TRBV28 and TRBJ2-2, with 9 bases identical to TRBD1. Unmatched junction bases numbered 11, after V lost 3 bases and J lost 3 bases. This CDR3 has 18 residues. Germline lookup yields CDR1 MDHEN and CDR2 SYDVKM. The CDR3 is CASSFTWTQGADTGELFF. In DNA form, the CDR3 reads TGTGCCAGCAGTTTTACCTGGACACAGGGGGCAGACACCGGGGAGCTGTTTTTT.

In its sample, this clone was seen once. At the DNA level, this CDR3 is encoded by other sequences in the same sample as well. The genes are TRBV28 and TRBJ1-1; the D gene is possibly TRBD1 (5 bases). From germline, CDR1 is MDHEN and CDR2 SYDVKM. CDR3 length: 13 amino acids. The V end lost 6 bases, the J end lost 0 bases, and 8 bases lay between the germline ends. This CDR3 is CASSLTVNTEAFF. The CDR3, as DNA: TGTGCCAGCAGCCTGACAGTGAACACTGAAGCTTTCTTT.

This clone was seen only a few times. The chain uses TRBV2 and TRBJ1-3, with unresolved D. CDR3 length equals 16 residues. The germline gives CDR1 SNHLY, CDR2 FYNNEI. Deletions cut 7 bases from V and 1 base from J, with 17 bases between. The CDR3 here is CASTGGQATSGNTIYF. The CDR3 region has the DNA TGTGCCAGCACCGGAGGGCAGGCAACTTCTGGAAACACCATATATTTT.

The CDR3 DNA follows: TGTGCCAGCAGTTTAGGACAGAGAAATTCACCCCTCCACTTT. Protein product: CASSLGQRNSPLHF. The chain carries TRBV2 and TRBJ1-6; perhaps TRBD1 as D (6 bases). In germline, CDR1 is SNHLY, CDR2 FYNNEI. Trimming left V 5 bases short and J 7 bases short, with 12 bases between. This CDR3 is built from 14 residues.

The chain joins TRBV29-1 to TRBJ1-2, with D tentatively TRBD1 (6 bases). V lost 0 bases to trimming and J lost 4 bases, with 18 bases between them. Germline V gene lookup returns CDR1 SQVTM and CDR2 ANQGSEA. The CDR3 totals 16 residues. CDR3 nucleotide sequence: TGCAGCGTTGAAGATGTCGGGGGGCTGCGGGGCTATGGCTACACCTTC. Protein: CSVEDVGGLRGYGYTF.

The J gene is TRBJ2-3, the V gene TRBV5-6, with D uncertain. The CDR3 covers 15 residues. V lost 4 bases and J 5 bases, leaving 17 bases between the germline ends. The germline CDR1 and CDR2 sequences are SGHDT and YYEEEE. The CDR3 protein is CASSPPPELEDTQYF. The DNA of the CDR3 is TGTGCCAGCAGCCCCCCCCCGGAGTTGGAAGATACGCAGTATTTT.

The chain combines TRBV11-3 with TRBJ2-7; 7 bases agree with TRBD2. The CDR3 has 13 residues. Looked up from germline, CDR1 is SGHNT and CDR2 is YENEEA. V shed 7 bases, J shed 6 bases, and the junction held 9 bases outside the gene matches. The CDR3 DNA is TGTGCCAGCATCGCGGGCGGGAGAGGCGAGCAGTACTTC. It codes for CASIAGGRGEQYF. Full variable domain (rest looked up from reference TRBV11-3 and TRBJ2-7): EAGVVQSPRYKIIEKKQPVAFWCNPISGHNTLYWYLQNLGQGPELLIRYENEEAVDDSQLPKDRFSAERLKGVDSTLKIQPAELGDSAVYLCASIAGGRGEQYFGPGTRLTVT.

The V gene is TRBV5-1, the J gene TRBJ1-4, with D possibly matching TRBD1 (6 bases). Germline V lookup: CDR1 SGHRS, CDR2 YFSETQ. The CDR3 covers 15 residues. Trimming took off 2 bases at V and 4 bases at J, with 12 bases between the two ends. The CDR3, as DNA: TGCGCCAGCAGCTTATCAGGGGCCAGTAATGAAAAACTGTTTTTT. Its translation: CASSLSGASNEKLFF.

CDR3 DNA sequence: TGTGCCAGCAGCTTAGCGAAGGGCGGGAGAGGCAATGAGCAGTTCTTC. It encodes CASSLAKGGRGNEQFF. This sequence joins TRBV7-9 and TRBJ2-1; TRBD2 matches at 7 bases. The J segment lost 6 bases and the V segment lost 0 bases, leaving 8 bases of the junction unmatched. Germline assignment: CDR1 SEHNR and CDR2 FQNEAQ (reference sequence). CDR3 length: 16 residues.